Described below is a single T cell receptor (beta chain) sequence and its context. Its antigen remains unknown. Sequencing used immunoSEQ multiplex PCR; TCRdb keeps in-frame clones, though not all of them. Among approximately 200,000 clones listed, approximately 82% were seen once. These data belong to a study of cytomegalovirus exposure and HLA in healthy donors. On the study more broadly: The use of the same platform for the 95 to 150 validation repertoires and the approximately 730 first-cohort repertoires was reported by a later analysis.

Trimming cost V 6 bases and J 2 bases; bases outside gene matches: 10. The CDR3 contains 16 residues. Per germline, CDR1 MDHEN and CDR2 SYDVKM. The study's findings and limits: A later analysis found first-cohort TCR clusters tended to co-occur in the 90 to 150 validation repertoires. The study put around 180 TCR beta chains on its list as cytomegalovirus-associated. It was confirmed in vitro that a few of the CMV-associated chains were specific for CMV antigens.

The TCR comes from a woman in her twenties or thirties in good health and CMV-seropositive. Material: PBMCs. This chain connects TRBV28 to TRBJ1-1; 9 bases are shared with TRBD1. The DNA for the CDR3 is TGTGCCAGCAGCAACAGCCTGGGACAGGGTAACACTGAAGCTTTCTTT. Residues: CASSNSLGQGNTEAFF. The full variable domain, in which reference TRBV28 and TRBJ1-1 provide the parts outside the CDR3, is DVKVTQSSRYLVKRTGEKVFLECVQDMDHENMFWYRQDPGLGLRLIYFSYDVKMKEKGDIPEGYSVSREKKERFSLILESASTNQTSMYLCASSNSLGQGNTEAFFGQGTRLTVV.